This T cell receptor beta chain was identified in a study of cytomegalovirus exposure and HLA in healthy donors. Study as a whole: The 120 or so validation repertoires used a platform that matched the one used for the 550 to 800 first-cohort repertoires, as a later analysis reported. Study-wide points: Rare TCR sequences predominated, though certain public TCRs were found in many donors. Reportedly, diagnosis of cytomegalovirus status by the classifier showed high specificity and sensitivity. It was confirmed in vitro that three of the CMV-associated chains were specific for CMV antigens.

The assay was immunoSEQ multiplex PCR, and TCRdb's table has in-frame clones only and misses some. The sample yields hundreds of thousands of clones, around 90% seen once. In the case of this clone: Its antigen remains unknown.

From germline, CDR1 is SGHDT and CDR2 YYEEEE. There are 16 residues in the CDR3. The germline V and J ends were trimmed by 0 bases and 0 bases, with 9 bases remaining between them. V is TRBV5-6 and J is TRBJ1-4, with no clear D. The TCR comes from a woman under 30 in good health and CMV-seropositive. The sequencing input was PBMCs. The chain's CDR3 is CASSLGGRATNEKLFF. The CDR3 DNA sequence: TGTGCCAGCAGCTTGGGAGGGCGTGCAACTAATGAAAAACTGTTTTTT. Using reference TRBV5-6 and TRBJ1-4 for the parts outside the CDR3, the full variable domain is DAGVTQSPTHLIKTRGQQVTLRCSPKSGHDTVSWYQQALGQGPQFIFQYYEEEERQRGNFPDRFSGHQFPNYSSELNVNALLLGDSALYLCASSLGGRATNEKLFFGSGTQLSVL.